This is a list of T cell receptor beta chains from one sample in a study of blood T cells in healthy people across ages. Each CDR3 protein is one row after TCRdb ran MiXCR on the 5' RACE reads. The sample contains 650,000 to 1,000,000 distinct CDR3 sequences, under 40% of which appear only once. Sequenced sample: blood. Receptor source: a man aged 18-30 years in good health. The CDR3 runs from the conserved cysteine through the conserved F or W. A D gene is named only where the DNA matches it firmly. Clone sizes are given selectively: once, few, many, or a class where the clone is expanded.

j_gene: TRBJ1-1
v_gene: TRBV4-2
d_gene: TRBD1
abundance: NA
CDR3aa: CASSHPPGQGASEAFF
CDR3nt: TGTGCCAGCAGCCATCCCCCGGGACAGGGGGCATCTGAAGCTTTCTTT

j_gene: TRBJ2-3
v_gene: TRBV9
d_gene: TRBD2
abundance: few
CDR3aa: CASSGSGGVPYF
CDR3nt: TGTGCCAGCAGCGGTAGCGGGGGAGTCCCGTATTTT

j_gene: TRBJ1-2
v_gene: TRBV20-1
d_gene: TRBD1
abundance: NA
CDR3aa: CSARQGFYGYTF
CDR3nt: TGCAGTGCTCGACAGGGGTTTTATGGCTACACCTTC

j_gene: TRBJ2-7
v_gene: TRBV6-5
d_gene: NA
abundance: NA
CDR3aa: CASSYSHPGAYEQYF
CDR3nt: TGTGCCAGCAGTTACTCTCACCCGGGGGCCTACGAGCAGTACTTC

j_gene: TRBJ2-2
v_gene: TRBV12-3/TRBV12-4
d_gene: TRBD2
abundance: NA
CDR3aa: CASSSGLAGVGELFF
CDR3nt: TGTGCCAGCAGCTCGGGACTAGCGGGTGTCGGGGAGCTGTTTTTT

j_gene: TRBJ2-1
v_gene: TRBV4-3
d_gene: TRBD2
abundance: NA
CDR3aa: CASSLSLAGYNEQFF
CDR3nt: TGCGCCAGCAGCCTATCGCTAGCGGGGTACAATGAGCAGTTCTTC

j_gene: TRBJ1-1
v_gene: TRBV20-1
d_gene: NA
abundance: NA
CDR3aa: CSARGTEAFF
CDR3nt: TGCAGTGCTAGAGGGACTGAAGCTTTCTTT

j_gene: TRBJ2-1
v_gene: TRBV20-1
d_gene: TRBD1
abundance: few
CDR3aa: CSARGIEEGAGSNEQFF
CDR3nt: TGCAGTGCTAGAGGGATTGAAGAGGGGGCCGGTTCTAATGAGCAGTTCTTC

j_gene: TRBJ2-7
v_gene: TRBV7-3
d_gene: NA
abundance: NA
CDR3aa: CASSSTNESTEQYF
CDR3nt: TGTGCCAGCAGCTCTACAAATGAGAGTACCGAGCAGTACTTC

j_gene: TRBJ2-7
v_gene: TRBV29-1
d_gene: TRBD2
abundance: NA
CDR3aa: CSVELWRGSQYEQYF
CDR3nt: TGCAGCGTTGAACTTTGGCGGGGGAGTCAATACGAGCAGTACTTC

j_gene: TRBJ2-3
v_gene: TRBV12-3/TRBV12-4
d_gene: NA
abundance: NA
CDR3aa: CASSYGMGGAADTQYF
CDR3nt: TGTGCCAGCAGTTATGGGATGGGAGGTGCGGCCGATACGCAGTATTTT